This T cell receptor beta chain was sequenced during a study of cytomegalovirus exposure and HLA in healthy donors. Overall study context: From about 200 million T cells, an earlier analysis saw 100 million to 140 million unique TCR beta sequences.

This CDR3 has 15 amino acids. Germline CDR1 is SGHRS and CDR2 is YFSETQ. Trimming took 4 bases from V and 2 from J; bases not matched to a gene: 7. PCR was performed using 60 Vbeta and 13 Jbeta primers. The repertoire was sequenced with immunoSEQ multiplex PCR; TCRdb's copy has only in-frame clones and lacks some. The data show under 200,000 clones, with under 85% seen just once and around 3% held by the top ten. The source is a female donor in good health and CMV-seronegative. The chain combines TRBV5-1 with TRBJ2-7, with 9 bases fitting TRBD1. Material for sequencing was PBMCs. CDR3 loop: CASSHGGQGPYEQYF. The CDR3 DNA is TGCGCCAGCAGCCACGGCGGACAGGGGCCCTACGAGCAGTACTTC.